Listed below are T cell receptor beta chains from one sample, sequenced in a study of cytomegalovirus exposure and HLA in healthy donors. Libraries were prepared by immunoSEQ multiplex PCR; TCRdb keeps only in-frame clonotypes and omits some of them. The table has 60,000 to 70,000 clones, 55% to 75% seen once. The material sequenced was PBMCs. The receptors were sampled from a man aged 35-49 years in good health and CMV-seropositive. Both conserved end residues are part of each CDR3.

CDR3 protein: CASSPPAAGGADTQYF
J gene: TRBJ2-3
V gene: TRBV18

CDR3 protein: CASSSRQGVGWYEQYF
J gene: .
V gene: TRBV27

CDR3 protein: CASSPRTSGSWNTGELFF
J gene: TRBJ2-2
V gene: TRBV7-2

CDR3 protein: CASTRTGSYEQYF
J gene: TRBJ2-7
V gene: TRBV6-1

CDR3 protein: CASTRGNTEAFF
J gene: TRBJ1-1
V gene: TRBV19

CDR3 protein: CASNTGTGSGNTIYF
J gene: TRBJ1-3
V gene: TRBV2

CDR3 protein: CASLDSATNEKLFF
J gene: TRBJ1-4
V gene: TRBV25-1

CDR3 protein: CASSQARVRTDTQYF
J gene: TRBJ2-3
V gene: TRBV4-1

CDR3 protein: CAWKMTGGGTQYF
J gene: TRBJ2-5
V gene: TRBV30

CDR3 protein: CASDPRDNSPLHF
J gene: TRBJ1-6
V gene: TRBV7-2

CDR3 protein: CSVETDEQFF
J gene: TRBJ2-1
V gene: TRBV29-1

CDR3 protein: CASSIARTGRREAFF
J gene: TRBJ1-1
V gene: TRBV19

CDR3 protein: CASSLTTSTDTQYF
J gene: TRBJ2-3
V gene: TRBV11-3

CDR3 protein: CASSSVAGGPETQYF
J gene: TRBJ2-5
V gene: TRBV7-7

CDR3 protein: CASSLDKAGNNEQFF
J gene: TRBJ2-1
V gene: TRBV5-4

CDR3 protein: CASSQDKGSGGTYEQYF
J gene: TRBJ2-7
V gene: TRBV4-2

CDR3 protein: CASSEGGVSNTEAFF
J gene: TRBJ1-1
V gene: TRBV18

CDR3 protein: CAISATPTSSYNEQFF
J gene: TRBJ2-1
V gene: TRBV10-3

CDR3 protein: CASSLGQGGYEQYF
J gene: TRBJ2-7
V gene: TRBV7-2

CDR3 protein: CASSIGGVPGNTIYF
J gene: TRBJ1-3
V gene: TRBV19

CDR3 protein: CASSLGGGQTGGNTEAFF
J gene: TRBJ1-1
V gene: TRBV11-2

CDR3 protein: CSSSGGRTIVAEQYF
J gene: TRBJ2-7
V gene: TRBV7-9

CDR3 protein: CASSVGQAQETQYF
J gene: TRBJ2-5
V gene: TRBV9

CDR3 protein: CASSSGQGSEAFF
J gene: TRBJ1-1
V gene: TRBV6-5

CDR3 protein: CAWNRRGMNTEAFF
J gene: TRBJ1-1
V gene: TRBV30

CDR3 protein: CASTPQGKSYEQYF
J gene: TRBJ2-7
V gene: TRBV19

CDR3 protein: CASSLGGTGIQNIQYF
J gene: TRBJ2-4
V gene: TRBV5-1

CDR3 protein: CAWTLGTGVTDTQYF
J gene: TRBJ2-3
V gene: TRBV30

CDR3 protein: CSSSQGDTEAFF
J gene: TRBJ1-1
V gene: TRBV7-9

CDR3 protein: CASSLGREYQETQYF
J gene: TRBJ2-5
V gene: TRBV5-5

CDR3 protein: CASSQWGSGGEKETQYF
J gene: TRBJ2-5
V gene: TRBV4-1

CDR3 protein: CASSLAGLFQETQYF
J gene: TRBJ2-5
V gene: TRBV7-2

CDR3 protein: CASSSTGAGANVLTF
J gene: TRBJ2-6
V gene: TRBV6-1

CDR3 protein: CASSLQGGDTGELFF
J gene: TRBJ2-2
V gene: TRBV5-1

CDR3 protein: CASSQDLAVGQETQYF
J gene: TRBJ2-5
V gene: TRBV4-2

CDR3 protein: CAISPGGKNTEAFF
J gene: TRBJ1-1
V gene: TRBV10-3

CDR3 protein: CASSTAGTSVTEQFF
J gene: TRBJ2-1
V gene: TRBV7-6

CDR3 protein: CASSGASYNEQFF
J gene: TRBJ2-1
V gene: TRBV2

CDR3 protein: CASTSGTGSYEQYF
J gene: TRBJ2-7
V gene: TRBV19

CDR3 protein: CASSQADSPNEKLFF
J gene: TRBJ1-4
V gene: TRBV4-2

CDR3 protein: CASSSAGVAFF
J gene: TRBJ1-1
V gene: TRBV7-2

CDR3 protein: CASSPGLVNSPLHF
J gene: TRBJ1-6
V gene: TRBV5-8

CDR3 protein: CASSRMTYYNEQFF
J gene: TRBJ2-1
V gene: TRBV7-2

CDR3 protein: CSAFGGYGYTF
J gene: TRBJ1-2
V gene: TRBV29-1

CDR3 protein: CASSPTGGFSSYNEQFF
J gene: TRBJ2-1
V gene: TRBV19

CDR3 protein: CASSLPGTGGVEKLFF
J gene: TRBJ1-4
V gene: TRBV5-4

CDR3 protein: CASSLGGLGNYGYTF
J gene: TRBJ1-2
V gene: TRBV5-4

CDR3 protein: CASSPLLSRNEQFF
J gene: TRBJ2-1
V gene: TRBV4-1

CDR3 protein: CASSLGIAGAYYEQYF
J gene: TRBJ2-7
V gene: TRBV5-1

CDR3 protein: CAWTPPGQGIPLRNSPPHF
J gene: TRBJ1-6
V gene: TRBV30

CDR3 protein: CASSTRDRGTDTQYF
J gene: TRBJ2-3
V gene: TRBV27

CDR3 protein: CASSKTLSYNEQFF
J gene: TRBJ2-1
V gene: TRBV6-4

CDR3 protein: CASSEARPTGELFF
J gene: TRBJ2-2
V gene: TRBV25-1

CDR3 protein: CASSQETGTYGYTF
J gene: TRBJ1-2
V gene: TRBV14